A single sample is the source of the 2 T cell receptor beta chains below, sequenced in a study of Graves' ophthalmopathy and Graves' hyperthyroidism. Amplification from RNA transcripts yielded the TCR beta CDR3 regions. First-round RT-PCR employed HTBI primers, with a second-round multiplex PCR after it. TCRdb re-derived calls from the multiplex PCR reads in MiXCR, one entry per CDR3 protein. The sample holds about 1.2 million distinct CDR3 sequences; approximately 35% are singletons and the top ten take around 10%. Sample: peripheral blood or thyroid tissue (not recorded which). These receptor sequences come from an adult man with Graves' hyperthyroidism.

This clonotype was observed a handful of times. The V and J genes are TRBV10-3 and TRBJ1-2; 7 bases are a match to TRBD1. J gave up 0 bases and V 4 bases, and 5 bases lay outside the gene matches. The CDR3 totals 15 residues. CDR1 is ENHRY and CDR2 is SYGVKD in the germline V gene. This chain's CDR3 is CAISGGTAANYGYTF. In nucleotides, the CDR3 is TGTGCCATCAGTGGGGGGACAGCAGCTAACTATGGCTACACCTTC.

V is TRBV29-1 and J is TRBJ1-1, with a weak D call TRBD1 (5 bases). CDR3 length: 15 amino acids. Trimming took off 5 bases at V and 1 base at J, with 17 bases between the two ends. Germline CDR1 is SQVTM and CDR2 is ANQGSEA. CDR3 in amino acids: CSVQVGGDGNTEAFF. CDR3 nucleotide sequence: TGCAGCGTTCAAGTGGGGGGTGATGGGAACACTGAAGCTTTCTTT.